This T cell receptor beta chain was captured in a study of beta chain features in type 1 diabetes. The CDR3 length is 13 residues. All of the isolated RNA was reverse transcribed, so expressed TCRB transcripts were sequenced. Method: immunoSEQ multiplex PCR; TCRdb's copy keeps in-frame clones and lacks some. The table has about 40,000 clones, around 49% seen once; the top ten hold 0.72%. Sequencing input: central memory CD4+ T cells from blood. The V call is TRBV21-1, the J call TRBJ1-2; TRBD1, the table's D call, was not compared with the DNA. TRBV21-1 is given as a pseudogene. This receptor was taken from a woman in her late teens or twenties in good health. The CDR3 DNA sequence: TGTGCCAGCAGCAAGACCCGGGACACCTTTTTCACCTTC. Translation gives CASSKTRDTFFTF.